The 6 T cell receptor beta chains presented below share a single source sample, sequenced in a study of T cell repertoires in cytomegalovirus infection. What these receptors recognize is not known. One entry per CDR3 protein, called by TCRdb with MiXCR from the reads. The data show roughly 730,000 distinct CDR3 sequences, around a third seen once. The sample was cultured PBMCs, taken from culture after CMV antigen stimulation. The receptors originated from a human donor in good health (CMV status not recorded). Some clones in this sample may be carry-over from other donors' samples.

This chain's CDR3 is CASSESGWATGELFF. The CDR3 DNA sequence: TGCGCCAGCAGTGAGTCGGGGTGGGCCACCGGGGAGCTGTTTTTT. The J gene is TRBJ2-2, the V gene TRBV10-2; no reliable D call. The CDR3 contains 15 residues. Trimming stripped 0 bases from V and 4 bases from J, with 9 bases between. Germline-derived CDR1 and CDR2 are WSHSY and SAAADI.

This clonotype showed up just a few times. This chain joins TRBV7-2 and TRBJ2-3, with TRBD2 identical over 7 bases. The CDR3 totals 19 residues. Losses at the gene ends were 2 bases for V and 0 bases for J; bases not matched to a gene: 14. Per germline, CDR1 SGHTA and CDR2 FQGNSA. The CDR3 spells CASSLFVRGSQTSTDTQYF. In nucleotides, the CDR3 is TGTGCCAGCAGCTTATTTGTACGCGGGAGCCAGACTAGCACAGATACGCAGTATTTT.

This clonotype was counted ten times or more. The J gene is TRBJ2-3, the V gene TRBV7-6; D gene unclear. The CDR3 extends over 13 amino acids. V lost 2 bases and J lost 6, with 9 bases in between. From germline, CDR1 is SGHVS and CDR2 FNYEAQ. CDR3 in amino acids: CASSLIGPDTQYF. The CDR3 coding sequence is TGTGCCAGCAGCTTAATTGGCCCGGATACGCAGTATTTT. Based on the CDR3 plus reference TRBV7-6 and TRBJ2-3, the full variable domain is GAGVSQSPRYKVTKRGQDVALRCDPISGHVSLYWYRQALGQGPEFLTYFNYEAQQDKSGLPNDRFSAERPEGSISTLTIQRTEQRDSAMYRCASSLIGPDTQYFGPGTRLTVL.

The chain combines TRBV18 with TRBJ1-1; 7 nucleotides match TRBD1. CDR3 size: 14 residues. Germline assignment: CDR1 KGHSH and CDR2 LQKENI. With 2 bases clipped from V and 5 bases from J, the junction kept 5 bases outside the gene matches. The CDR3, as DNA: TGTGCCAGCTCACCAGAGACAGGGAGGACTGAAGCTTTCTTT. It codes for CASSPETGRTEAFF.

In regard to this clonotype: A much more abundant neighbour one base away suggests this may be a read error. The CDR3 does not end in the conserved phenylalanine or tryptophan, so this is likely a read error. In nucleotides, the CDR3 is TGTGCCAGCAGCTTTGACAGGGGGTATTATGGCTACACCTTA. Its translation: CASSFDRGYYGYTL. This sequence joins TRBV7-2 and TRBJ1-2, with TRBD1 identical over 9 bases. Germline V gives CDR1 SGHTA, CDR2 FQGNSA. The CDR3 spans 14 residues. The V and J ends lost 3 bases and 5 bases, in that order; junction bases with no gene match: 4.

V usage is TRBV19 and J usage is TRBJ1-5; the match to TRBD1 covers 9 bases. The J segment lost 6 bases and the V segment lost 3 bases, leaving 9 bases of the junction unmatched. This CDR3 has 16 amino acids. Germline lookup yields CDR1 LNHDA and CDR2 SQIVND (reference sequence). CDR3 sequence: CASSMDRGFEFQPQHF. The CDR3 DNA is TGTGCCAGTAGTATGGACAGGGGCTTCGAGTTTCAGCCCCAGCATTTT.